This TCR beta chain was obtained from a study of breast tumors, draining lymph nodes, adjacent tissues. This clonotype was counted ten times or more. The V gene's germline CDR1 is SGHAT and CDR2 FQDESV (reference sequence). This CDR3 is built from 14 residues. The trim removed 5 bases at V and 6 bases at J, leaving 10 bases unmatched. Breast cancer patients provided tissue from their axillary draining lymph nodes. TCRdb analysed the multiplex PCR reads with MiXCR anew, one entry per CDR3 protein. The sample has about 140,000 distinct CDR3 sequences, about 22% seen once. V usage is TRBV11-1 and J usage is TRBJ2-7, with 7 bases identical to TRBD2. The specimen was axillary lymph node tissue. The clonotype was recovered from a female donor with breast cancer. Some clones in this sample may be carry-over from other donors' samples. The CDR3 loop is CASSELGGGGEQYF. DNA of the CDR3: TGTGCCAGCAGCGAACTAGGCGGGGGAGGCGAGCAGTACTTC.